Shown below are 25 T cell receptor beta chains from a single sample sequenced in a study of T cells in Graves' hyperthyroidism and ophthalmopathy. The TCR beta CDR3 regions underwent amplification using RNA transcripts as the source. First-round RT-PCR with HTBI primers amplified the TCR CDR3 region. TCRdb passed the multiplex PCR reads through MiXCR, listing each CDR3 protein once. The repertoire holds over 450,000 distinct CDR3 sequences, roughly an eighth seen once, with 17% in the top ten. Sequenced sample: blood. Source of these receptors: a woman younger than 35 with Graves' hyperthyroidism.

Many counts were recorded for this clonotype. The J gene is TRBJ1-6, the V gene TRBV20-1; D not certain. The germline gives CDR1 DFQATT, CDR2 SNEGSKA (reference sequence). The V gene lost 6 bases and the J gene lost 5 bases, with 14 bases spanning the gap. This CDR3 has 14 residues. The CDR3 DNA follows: TGCAGTGCCGCAGAGGGCGGGAATAATTCACCCCTCCACTTT. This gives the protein CSAAEGGNNSPLHF.

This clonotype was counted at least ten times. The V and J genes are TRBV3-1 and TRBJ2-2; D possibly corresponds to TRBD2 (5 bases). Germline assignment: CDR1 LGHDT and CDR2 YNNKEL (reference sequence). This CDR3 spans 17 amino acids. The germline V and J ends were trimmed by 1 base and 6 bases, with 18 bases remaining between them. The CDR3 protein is CASSQGSSSLWSGELFF. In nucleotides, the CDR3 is TGTGCCAGCAGCCAAGGCTCTAGCTCCTTGTGGTCCGGGGAGCTGTTTTTT.

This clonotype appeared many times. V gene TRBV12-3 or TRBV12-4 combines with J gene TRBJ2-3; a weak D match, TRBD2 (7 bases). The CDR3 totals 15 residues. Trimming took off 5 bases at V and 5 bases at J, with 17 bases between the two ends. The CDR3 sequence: CASSVVGGGGDTQYF. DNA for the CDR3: TGTGCCAGCAGTGTGGTCGGGGGCGGGGGAGATACGCAGTATTTT.

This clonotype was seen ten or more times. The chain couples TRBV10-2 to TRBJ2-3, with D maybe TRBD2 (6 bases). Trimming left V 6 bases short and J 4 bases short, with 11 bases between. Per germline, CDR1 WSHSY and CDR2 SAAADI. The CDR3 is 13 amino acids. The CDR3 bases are TGCGCCAGCAGCCCGGAGGGCGCAGATACGCAGTATTTT. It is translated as CASSPEGADTQYF.

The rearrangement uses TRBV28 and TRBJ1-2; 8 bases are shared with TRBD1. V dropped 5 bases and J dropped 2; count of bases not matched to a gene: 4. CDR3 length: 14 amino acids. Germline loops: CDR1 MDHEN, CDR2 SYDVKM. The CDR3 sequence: CASSLRQGNYGYTF. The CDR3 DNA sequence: TGTGCCAGCAGTCTTCGACAGGGGAACTATGGCTACACCTTC.

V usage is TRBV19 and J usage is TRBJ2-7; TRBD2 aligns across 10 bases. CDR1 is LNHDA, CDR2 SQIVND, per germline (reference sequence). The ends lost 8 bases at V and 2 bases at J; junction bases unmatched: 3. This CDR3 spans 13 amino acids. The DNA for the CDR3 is TGTGCCAGTTCCGGGACTAGCGCCTACGAGCAGTACTTC. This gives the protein CASSGTSAYEQYF.

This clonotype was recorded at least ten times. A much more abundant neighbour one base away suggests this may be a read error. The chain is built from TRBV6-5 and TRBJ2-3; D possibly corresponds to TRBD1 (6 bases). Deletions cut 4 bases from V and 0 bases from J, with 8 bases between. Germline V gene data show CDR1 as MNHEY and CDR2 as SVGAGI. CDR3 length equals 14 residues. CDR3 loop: CASSFGQSTDTQYF. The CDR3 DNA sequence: TGTGCCAGCAGTTTCGGACAGAGCACAGATACGCAGTATTTT.

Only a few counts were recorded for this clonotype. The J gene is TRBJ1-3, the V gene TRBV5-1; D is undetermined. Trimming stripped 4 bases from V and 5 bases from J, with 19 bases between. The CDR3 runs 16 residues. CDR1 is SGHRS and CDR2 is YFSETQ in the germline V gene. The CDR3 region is CASSLTTGNARNTIYF. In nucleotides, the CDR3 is TGCGCCAGCAGCCTGACGACTGGGAACGCCCGAAACACCATATATTTT.

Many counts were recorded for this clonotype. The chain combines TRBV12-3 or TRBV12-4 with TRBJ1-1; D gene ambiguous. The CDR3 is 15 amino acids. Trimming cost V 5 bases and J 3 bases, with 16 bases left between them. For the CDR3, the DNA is TGTGCCAGCAGTCCATCTAGCTCGGGTGACACTGAAGCTTTCTTT. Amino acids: CASSPSSSGDTEAFF.

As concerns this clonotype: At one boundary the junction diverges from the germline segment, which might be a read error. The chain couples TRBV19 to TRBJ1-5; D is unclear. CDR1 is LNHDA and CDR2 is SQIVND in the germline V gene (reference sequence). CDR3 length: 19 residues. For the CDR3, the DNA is TGTGCCAGTAGTACCGAGGGCCGGTGGGCGGCATATAGCAATCAGCCCCAGCGTTTT. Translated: CASSTEGRWAAYSNQPQRF.

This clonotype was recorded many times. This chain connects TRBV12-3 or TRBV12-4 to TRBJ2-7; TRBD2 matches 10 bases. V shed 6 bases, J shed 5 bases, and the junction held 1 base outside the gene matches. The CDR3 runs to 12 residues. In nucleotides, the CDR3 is TGTGCCAGCAGAAGCGGGAGGGACGAGCAGTACTTC. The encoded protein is CASRSGRDEQYF.

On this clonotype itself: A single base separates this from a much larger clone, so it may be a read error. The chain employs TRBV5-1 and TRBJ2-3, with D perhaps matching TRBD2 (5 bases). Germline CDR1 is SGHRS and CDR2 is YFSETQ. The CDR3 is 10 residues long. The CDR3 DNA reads TGCGCCAGCAAGGGAGATATGCAGTATTTT. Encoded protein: CASKGDMQYF.

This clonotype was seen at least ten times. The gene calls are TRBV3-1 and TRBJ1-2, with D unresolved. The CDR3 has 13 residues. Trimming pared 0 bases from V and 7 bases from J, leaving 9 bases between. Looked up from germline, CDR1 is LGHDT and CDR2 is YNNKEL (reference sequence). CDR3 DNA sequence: TGTGCCAGCAGCCAAGATGAGGTCTTTGGCTACACCTTC. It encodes CASSQDEVFGYTF.

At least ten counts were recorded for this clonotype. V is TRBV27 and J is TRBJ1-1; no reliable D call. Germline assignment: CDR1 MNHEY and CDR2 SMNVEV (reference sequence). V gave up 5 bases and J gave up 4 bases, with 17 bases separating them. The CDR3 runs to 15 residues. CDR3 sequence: CASSPRGGMSTEAFF. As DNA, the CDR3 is TGTGCCAGCAGTCCCCGTGGTGGGATGTCCACTGAAGCTTTCTTT.

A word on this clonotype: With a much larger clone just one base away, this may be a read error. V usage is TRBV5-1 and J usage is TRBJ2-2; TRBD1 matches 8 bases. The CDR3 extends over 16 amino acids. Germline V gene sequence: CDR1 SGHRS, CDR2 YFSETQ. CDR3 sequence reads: CASRSGQGRFTGELCF. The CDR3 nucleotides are TGCGCCAGCAGGTCAGGACAGGGTAGATTCACCGGGGAGCTGTGTTTT.

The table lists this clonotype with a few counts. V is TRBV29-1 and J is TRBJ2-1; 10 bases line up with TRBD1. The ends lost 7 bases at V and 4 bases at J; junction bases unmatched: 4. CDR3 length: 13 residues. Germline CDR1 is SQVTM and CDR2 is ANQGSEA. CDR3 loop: CSGGGQGYNEQFF. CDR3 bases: TGCAGCGGGGGGGGACAGGGGTACAATGAGCAGTTCTTC.

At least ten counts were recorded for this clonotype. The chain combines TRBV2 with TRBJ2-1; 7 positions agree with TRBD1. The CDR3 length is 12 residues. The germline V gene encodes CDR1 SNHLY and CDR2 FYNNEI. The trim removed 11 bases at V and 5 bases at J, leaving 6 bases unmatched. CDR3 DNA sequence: TGTGCCGGAAAGGGACAGAACAATGAGCAGTTCTTC. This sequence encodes CAGKGQNNEQFF.

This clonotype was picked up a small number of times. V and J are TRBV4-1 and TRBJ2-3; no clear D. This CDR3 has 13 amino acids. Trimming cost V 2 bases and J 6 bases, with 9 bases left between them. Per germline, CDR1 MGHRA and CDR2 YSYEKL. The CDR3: CASSQLESDTQYF. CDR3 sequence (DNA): TGCGCCAGCAGCCAATTGGAAAGCGATACGCAGTATTTT.

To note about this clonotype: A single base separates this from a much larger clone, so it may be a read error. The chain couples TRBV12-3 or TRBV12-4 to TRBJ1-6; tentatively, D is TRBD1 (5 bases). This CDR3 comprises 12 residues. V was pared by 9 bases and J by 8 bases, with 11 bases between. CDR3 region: CASQGKDSPLHF. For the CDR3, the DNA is TGTGCCAGTCAGGGAAAGGATTCACCCCTCCACTTT.

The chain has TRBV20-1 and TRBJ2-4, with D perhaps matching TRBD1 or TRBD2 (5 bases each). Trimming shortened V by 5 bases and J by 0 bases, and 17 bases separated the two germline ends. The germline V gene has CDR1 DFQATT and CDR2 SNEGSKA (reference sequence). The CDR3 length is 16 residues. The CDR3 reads CSASSLGPLAKNIQYF. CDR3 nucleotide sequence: TGCAGTGCTTCATCCTTGGGACCGCTAGCCAAAAACATTCAGTACTTC.

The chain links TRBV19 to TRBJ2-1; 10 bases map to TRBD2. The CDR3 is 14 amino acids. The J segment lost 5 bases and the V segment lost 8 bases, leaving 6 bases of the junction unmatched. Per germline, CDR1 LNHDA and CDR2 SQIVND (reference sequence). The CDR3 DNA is TGTGCCAGTGAAATGCTAGCGGGAGACAATGAGCAGTTCTTC. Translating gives CASEMLAGDNEQFF. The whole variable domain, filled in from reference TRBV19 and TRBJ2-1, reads DGGITQSPKYLFRKEGQNVTLSCEQNLNHDAMYWYRQDPGQGLRLIYYSQIVNDFQKGDIAEGYSVSREKKESFPLTVTSAQKNPTAFYLCASEMLAGDNEQFFGPGTRLTVL.

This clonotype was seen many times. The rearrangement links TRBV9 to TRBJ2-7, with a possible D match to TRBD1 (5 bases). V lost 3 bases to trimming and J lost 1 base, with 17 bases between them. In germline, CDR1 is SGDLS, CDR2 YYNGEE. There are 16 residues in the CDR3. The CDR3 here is CASSASRWGSSYEQYF. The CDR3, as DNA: TGTGCCAGCAGCGCGTCTCGCTGGGGCAGTTCCTACGAGCAGTACTTC. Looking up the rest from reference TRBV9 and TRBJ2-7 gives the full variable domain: DSGVTQTPKHLITATGQRVTLRCSPRSGDLSVYWYQQSLDQGLQFLIQYYNGEERAKGNILERFSAQQFPDLHSELNLSSLELGDSALYFCASSASRWGSSYEQYFGPGTRLTVT.

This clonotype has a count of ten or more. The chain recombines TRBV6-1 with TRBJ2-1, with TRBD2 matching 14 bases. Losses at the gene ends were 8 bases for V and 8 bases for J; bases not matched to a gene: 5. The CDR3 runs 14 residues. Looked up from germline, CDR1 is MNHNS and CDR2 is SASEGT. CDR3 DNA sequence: TGTGCCAGCCACGGGACTAGCGGGAGATATGAGCAGTTCTTC. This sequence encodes CASHGTSGRYEQFF.

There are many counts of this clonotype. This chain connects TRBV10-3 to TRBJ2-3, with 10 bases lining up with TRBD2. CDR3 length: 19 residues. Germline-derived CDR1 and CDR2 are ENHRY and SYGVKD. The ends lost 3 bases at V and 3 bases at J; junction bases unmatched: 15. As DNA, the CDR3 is TGTGCCATCAGTGACCCTAGCGGGAGTACGGGGAAGCGAACAGATACGCAGTATTTT. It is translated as CAISDPSGSTGKRTDTQYF.

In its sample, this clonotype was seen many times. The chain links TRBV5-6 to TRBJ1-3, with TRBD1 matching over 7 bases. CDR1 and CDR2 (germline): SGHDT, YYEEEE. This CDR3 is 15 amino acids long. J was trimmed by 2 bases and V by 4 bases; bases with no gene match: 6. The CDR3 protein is CASSRQGLPGNTIYF. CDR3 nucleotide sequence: TGTGCCAGCAGCCGACAGGGCCTTCCTGGAAACACCATATATTTT.